This T cell receptor beta chain stems from a study of neoadjuvant anti-PD-1 for oral cavity cancer (TCRdb year 2021). Looking at the study overall: Before curative-intent surgical resection, most patients were given three to four biweekly doses of nivolumab at 3 mg/kg. A fourth nivolumab dose was given around day 43 to patients without progression, and definitive surgical resection was performed in those patients on days 50-56. Under RECIST 1.1, patients with complete response, partial response or stable disease were classed as responders, and patients with progression were classed as non-responders. The parent correlative cohort included roughly 13 patients, with an approximately 30% response rate. What the authors observed across the whole study: After neoadjuvant nivolumab, significantly higher T cell clonality (Gini index) was found within PBMCs in non-responders than in responders. Only a few patients per response group were included in the TCR analyses, and larger cohorts for validation were called for by the authors. Higher pretreatment blood Treg/Th17 ratios correlated with higher pretreatment blood TCRbeta clonality and lower post-treatment tumor TCRbeta clonality.

For deep sequencing, each PBMC sample was run in six replicates, with libraries mostly built from about 0.45 ug of input genomic DNA. The immunoSEQ hsTCRbeta kit was used to prepare TCRbeta libraries according to the manufacturer's instructions. The finished libraries were brought together in one pool at roughly 2.7 nM, which was then read using an Illumina NovaSeq 6000 S4 flow cell. On the study's bioinformatics: The immunoSEQ Analyzer handled quality control and preprocessing of the raw data. The analysis was limited to productive rearrangements, and each clonotype was defined by a unique CDR3 amino acid sequence. Using the R package tcR, the researchers computed the Gini-Simpson index as their estimate of repertoire clonality. Student's t test was used to compare Gini indices, and Pearson correlation was used to assess associations with tumor size change. Held by TCRdb, this immuneACCESS table contains in-frame sequences only and omits some clones. Under half of the omission traces to an unresolved V gene where checked; the cause of the rest is unknown. V and J calls and clone size are those listed in that table; D and trimming were worked out from the DNA. This sample gives 70,000 to 95,000 clones in total; approximately 80% of them show up just once. The ten most abundant clones make up 3% to 3.5% of the sample.

The CDR3, from cysteine to phenylalanine, totals 15 residues. Only the CDR3 part of the read is kept: 45 bases, read in frame from the first base. Via the germline V gene, CDR1 is MGHDK and CDR2 SYGVNS. V is cut by 1 base and J by 2 bases, and the space between the germline ends is 9 bases. With respect to this clone: The target of this receptor is not known. No base quality values were provided; no much bigger clone lies one nucleotide off.

Read against the paper, the sample's time point label means: before neoadjuvant nivolumab. None of the patients had received prior systemic or radiation treatment, and all were newly diagnosed with stage II-IVA oral cavity squamous cell carcinoma. Everyone in the cohort had locally advanced, HPV-negative oral cavity squamous cell carcinoma. Peripheral blood mononuclear cells were analyzed directly and were not maintained or expanded in culture. The samples were drawn from a longitudinal correlative study tied to a single-arm phase II trial testing neoadjuvant nivolumab in oral cavity squamous cell carcinoma. Subject-matched pre- and post-treatment PBMCs and tumors from three responders and three non-responders were subjected to genomic DNA-based TCRbeta sequencing. Peripheral blood mononuclear cells were collected before nivolumab treatment and again after treatment, at the time of surgery. The Maxwell RSC DNA from Cells kit was used to extract genomic DNA from PBMCs.

This sequence uses TRBV25-1 and TRBJ1-3; no confident D gene assignment can be made. This TCR derives from a person between 40 and 79 years old with oral cavity squamous cell carcinoma. Sequencing used PBMCs, obtained before nivolumab (anti-PD-1) treatment. CDR3 loop: CASSESRVAGNTIYF. The DNA reads TGTGCCAGCAGTGAATCGAGGGTGGCTGGAAACACCATATATTTT.